This entry is about one T cell receptor (beta chain). A much larger clone lies one base from this, so it may be a read error. Likely a read error: the CDR3 ends without its conserved phenylalanine or tryptophan. The data originate from a study of human T cells and chemical hapten exposure. Noted time point: pre-sensitization, week 0. Sample treatment: therapeutic diphenylcyclopropenone sensitization with weekly scalp DPC. TCRdb redid the calling of the RACE reads with MiXCR, one entry per CDR3 protein. There are 250,000 or so distinct CDR3 sequences in the sample; around 7% occur only once, and 1.2% lies in the top ten. Sequencing was performed on whole blood, taken in connection with sensitization to the hapten diphenylcyclopropenone (DPC). This TCR came from a young man with alopecia areata. Some clones in this sample may be carry-over from other donors' samples.

The CDR3 sequence: CSANPGTASTDTQYS. The CDR3 DNA is TGCAGTGCAAATCCCGGGACAGCTAGCACAGATACGCAGTATTCT. This sequence joins TRBV20-1 and TRBJ2-3, with TRBD1 identical over 7 bases. Unmatched junction bases numbered 9, after V lost 6 bases and J lost 0 bases. This CDR3 comprises 15 residues. CDR1 is DFQATT, CDR2 SNEGSKA, per germline (reference sequence).